One and the same sample provided the 19 T cell receptor beta chains below, sequenced in a study of T-cell reconstitution after alpha-beta-depleted transplantation in children. The authors prepared the TCRbeta library with unique molecular identifiers. One entry per CDR3 protein results from TCRdb running MiXCR on the PCR reads. This repertoire shows approximately 200,000 distinct CDR3 sequences, 13% to 15% found once; its top ten account for roughly 13%. Here the sequenced sample was PBMCs from the stem cell graft donor, taken from the stem cell graft. These receptors originate from a human donor who donated a stem cell graft to a child with acute lymphoblastic leukemia.

This clonotype was seen a handful of times. The chain is built from TRBV7-2 and TRBJ2-1; 14 bases align to TRBD2. The CDR3 has 15 residues. Germline V gives CDR1 SGHTA, CDR2 FQGNSA. V dropped 5 bases and J dropped 8; count of bases not matched to a gene: 5. CDR3: CASSPRGLAGDEQFF. The CDR3 nucleotides read TGTGCCAGCAGCCCCCGGGGACTAGCGGGAGATGAGCAGTTCTTC.

The J gene is TRBJ2-5, the V gene TRBV15, with 7 bases identical to TRBD2. The length of the CDR3 is 13 residues. In germline, CDR1 is LNHNV, CDR2 YYDKDF (reference sequence). The junction had 8 bases not matched to a gene; V was cut back by 5 bases and J by 8 bases. CDR3 residues: CATSAGGSVTQYF. The CDR3 region has the DNA TGTGCCACCAGCGCGGGCGGGAGTGTAACCCAGTACTTC.

Many counts were recorded for this clonotype. The J gene is TRBJ1-5, the V gene TRBV4-1; no definite D call. Between the trimmed V and J ends, which lost 3 bases and 0 bases, there was a span of 21 bases. Germline assignment: CDR1 MGHRA and CDR2 YSYEKL. The length of the CDR3 is 19 residues. CDR3: CASSQAPPEGVYSNQPQHF. The CDR3 DNA is TGCGCCAGCAGCCAGGCCCCACCCGAGGGAGTCTATAGCAATCAGCCCCAGCATTTT.

This rearrangement joins TRBV12-3 or TRBV12-4 to TRBJ2-4; 8 nucleotides agree with TRBD2. After removal of 8 bases from V and 3 bases from J, the junction contained 9 bases not matched to a gene. The CDR3 length is 15 residues. The CDR3 reads CASGPGAGGKNIQYF. DNA for the CDR3: TGTGCCAGCGGCCCCGGGGCGGGGGGCAAAAACATTCAGTACTTC.

The table lists this clonotype with many counts. V gene TRBV5-1 combines with J gene TRBJ2-4; D is perhaps TRBD1 (6 bases). The CDR3 loop spans 14 amino acids. Germline V gene data show CDR1 as SGHRS and CDR2 as YFSETQ. V was pared by 4 bases and J by 1 base, with 9 bases between. CDR3 protein: CASSPGQAKNIQYF. CDR3 DNA sequence: TGCGCCAGCAGCCCCGGACAGGCCAAAAACATTCAGTACTTC. The full variable domain, its missing parts supplied by reference TRBV5-1 and TRBJ2-4, is KAGVTQTPRYLIKTRGQQVTLSCSPISGHRSVSWYQQTPGQGLQFLFEYFSETQRNKGNFPGRFSGRQFSNSRSEMNVSTLELGDSALYLCASSPGQAKNIQYFGAGTRLSVL.

This clonotype was counted at least ten times. The gene calls are TRBV30 and TRBJ2-3; no firm D call. The V end lost 0 bases, the J end lost 1 base, and 5 bases lay between the germline ends. This CDR3 has 13 amino acids. CDR1 is GTSNPN, CDR2 SVGIG, per germline (reference sequence). The CDR3 DNA is TGTGCCTGGAGTGTTACAGGCACAGATACGCAGTATTTT. This codes for CAWSVTGTDTQYF.

Concerning this clonotype itself: One end of the junction varies from germline; a read error may be responsible. V and J are TRBV2 and TRBJ1-1; D unresolved. The CDR3 covers 18 residues. The germline gives CDR1 SNHLY, CDR2 FYNNEI. The CDR3 DNA reads as TGTGCCATCAGTTCAGCCCCCTCGACCCCCTATCCGGACACTGAAGCTTTCTTT. This sequence encodes CAISSAPSTPYPDTEAFF.

This chain connects TRBV6-2 or TRBV6-3 to TRBJ1-4; D gene ambiguous. CDR3 length equals 13 residues. CDR1 MNHEY and CDR2 SVGEGT come from the germline V gene. The V end lost 8 bases, the J end lost 0 bases, and 7 bases lay between the germline ends. CDR3 amino acids: CASQHATNEKLFF. CDR3 nucleotides: TGTGCCAGCCAACACGCAACTAATGAAAAACTGTTTTTT.

This clonotype was observed at least ten times. The V gene is TRBV7-9, the J gene TRBJ2-3; D possibly uses TRBD1 or TRBD2 (7 bases each). The ends were cut back, 4 bases at V and 5 bases at J, with 16 bases in the middle. CDR3 length: 15 amino acids. Germline lookup yields CDR1 SEHNR and CDR2 FQNEAQ (reference sequence). CDR3 coding DNA: TGTGCCAGCAGCTCACCGACAGGGAGGGGAGATACGCAGTATTTT. Translated: CASSSPTGRGDTQYF. Based on the CDR3 plus reference TRBV7-9 and TRBJ2-3, the full variable domain is DTGVSQNPRHKITKRGQNVTFRCDPISEHNRLYWYRQTLGQGPEFLTYFQNEAQLEKSRLLSDRFSAERPKGSFSTLEIQRTEQGDSAMYLCASSSPTGRGDTQYFGPGTRLTVL.

This clonotype was seen at least ten times. The chain has TRBV7-9 and TRBJ1-2, with D possibly being TRBD1 (5 bases). This CDR3 region has 16 residues. The V gene's germline CDR1 is SEHNR and CDR2 FQNEAQ (reference sequence). Trimming left V 2 bases short and J 8 bases short, with 21 bases between. Here the CDR3 reads CASSLKGGARLWGYTF. The CDR3 DNA sequence: TGTGCCAGCAGCTTAAAGGGAGGGGCCCGATTATGGGGCTACACCTTC.

This chain links TRBV5-1 with TRBJ2-3; TRBD2 matches 8 bases. With 4 bases clipped from V and 6 bases from J, the junction kept 7 bases outside the gene matches. The germline V gene encodes CDR1 SGHRS and CDR2 YFSETQ. The CDR3 sequence is 14 residues long. The CDR3 spells CASSPGSGDDTQYF. DNA of the CDR3: TGCGCCAGCAGCCCTGGTAGCGGGGACGATACGCAGTATTTT.

This clonotype came up many times. This chain uses TRBV6-2 or TRBV6-3 with TRBJ2-7, with 12 nucleotides matching TRBD2. V was pared by 6 bases and J by 3 bases, with 6 bases of the junction left unmatched. Germline assignment: CDR1 MNHEY and CDR2 SVGEGT. The CDR3 spans 15 residues. Written as DNA, the CDR3 is TGTGCCAGCAGCCTGACTAGCGGGAGCGTCTACGAGCAGTACTTC. It specifies CASSLTSGSVYEQYF.

This clonotype was seen ten or more times. The chain joins TRBV3-1 to TRBJ2-1; D unclear. Germline-derived CDR1 and CDR2 are LGHDT and YNNKEL (reference sequence). V shed 0 bases and J shed 10 bases, with 13 bases lying between them. CDR3 size: 14 residues. CDR3 residues: CASSQDLVWREQFF. CDR3 DNA sequence: TGTGCCAGCAGCCAAGATCTAGTCTGGAGAGAGCAGTTCTTC.

The chain uses TRBV6-1 and TRBJ2-7, with 9 positions matching TRBD1. The V segment lost 6 bases and the J segment 3 bases; nucleotides outside the gene matches: 6. The CDR3 is 14 amino acids. The germline V gene encodes CDR1 MNHNS and CDR2 SASEGT. The CDR3 DNA is TGTGCCAGCAGCAGGGACAGGGTACACTACGAGCAGTACTTC. Translating gives CASSRDRVHYEQYF.

Many counts were recorded for this clonotype. The chain joins TRBV11-3 to TRBJ2-5, with TRBD2 identical over 12 bases. V lost 3 bases, J lost 5 bases, and 4 bases stayed unmatched. The CDR3 is 15 amino acids. The germline CDR1 and CDR2 sequences are SGHNT and YENEEA. CDR3 sequence reads: CASSFRLAGAETQYF. DNA of the CDR3: TGTGCCAGCAGCTTTCGACTAGCGGGAGCGGAGACCCAGTACTTC.

The chain's CDR3 is CASSLLAGAADTQYF. CDR3 sequence (DNA): TGCGCCAGCAGTCTTCTAGCGGGAGCCGCAGATACGCAGTATTTT. V and J are TRBV10-2 and TRBJ2-3; 10 nucleotides agree with TRBD2. There are 15 residues in the CDR3. Germline V gives CDR1 WSHSY, CDR2 SAAADI. The trim removed 5 bases at V and 4 bases at J, leaving 6 bases unmatched.

The chain joins TRBV20-1 to TRBJ1-1; TRBD1 matches 7 bases. This CDR3 contains 13 residues. The V segment lost 7 bases and the J segment 4 bases; nucleotides outside the gene matches: 9. Looked up from germline, CDR1 is DFQATT and CDR2 is SNEGSKA (reference sequence). The CDR3 sequence: CSVKIRDSTEAFF. The CDR3 coding sequence is TGCAGTGTCAAGATCCGGGACAGCACTGAAGCTTTCTTT.

This clonotype was detected ten times or more. The chain joins TRBV29-1 to TRBJ2-7; D perhaps matches TRBD1 (6 bases). The CDR3 length is 13 residues. V gave up 0 bases and J gave up 4 bases, with 10 bases separating them. The V gene's germline CDR1 is SQVTM and CDR2 ANQGSEA. CDR3 in amino acids: CSVEDRDIYEQYF. CDR3 coding DNA: TGCAGCGTTGAAGATCGGGACATTTACGAGCAGTACTTC.

This clonotype has ten or more counts. J is TRBJ1-5 and V is TRBV6-5; D is uncertain. V shed 0 bases and J shed 4 bases, with 13 bases lying between them. Germline assignment: CDR1 MNHEY and CDR2 SVGAGI. This CDR3 is 16 amino acids long. CDR3 sequence reads: CASSYSGVTLNQPQHF. For the CDR3, the DNA is TGTGCCAGCAGTTACTCCGGGGTGACCCTAAATCAGCCCCAGCATTTT.